The sequence of this T cell receptor beta chain was determined in a study of T cell responses to AZD1222 COVID-19 vaccine. Whole-study findings and limits: Targets within unmutated variant regions were reportedly found for nearly half of spike-specific TCRs. Spike-specific TCR breadth and depth rose after two AZD1222 doses. Donors were largely white British and mainly female; clonal diversity was possibly underestimated. Repertoire sampling happened only post peak T cell response.

Trimming cost V 5 bases and J 7 bases; bases outside gene matches: 7. This CDR3 spans 15 amino acids. Germline CDR1 is SGHTA and CDR2 is FQGNSA. The data were produced by immunoSEQ multiplex PCR, yet TCRdb's version contains in-frame clones alone and is incomplete. The sample lists more than 110,000 clones, about nine tenths occurring once. A remark on this clone: Its matching antigen is unknown.

The source material was peripheral blood, sampled on day 0 of AZD1222 vaccination. The V call is TRBV7-2, the J call TRBJ2-7; 14 bases align to TRBD2. This sequence was found in an adult in good health. DNA for the CDR3: TGTGCCAGCAGCATGCCGGGACTAGCGGGAGAAGAGCAGTACTTC. Translating it yields CASSMPGLAGEEQYF.